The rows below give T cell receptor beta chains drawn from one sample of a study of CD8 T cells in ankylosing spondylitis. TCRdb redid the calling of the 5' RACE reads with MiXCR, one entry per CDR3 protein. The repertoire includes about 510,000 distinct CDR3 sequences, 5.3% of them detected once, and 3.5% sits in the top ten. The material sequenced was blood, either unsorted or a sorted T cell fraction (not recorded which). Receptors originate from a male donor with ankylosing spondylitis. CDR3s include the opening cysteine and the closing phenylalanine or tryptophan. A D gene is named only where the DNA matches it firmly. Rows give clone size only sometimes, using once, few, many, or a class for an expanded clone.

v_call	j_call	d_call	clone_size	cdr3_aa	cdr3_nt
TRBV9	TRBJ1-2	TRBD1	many	CASSRSGTGVGLGYGYTF	TGTGCCAGCAGCCGATCCGGGACAGGGGTAGGGTTGGGCTATGGCTACACCTTC
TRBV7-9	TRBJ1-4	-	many	CASSSQATGTNEKLFF	TGTGCCAGCAGCTCCCAAGCTACGGGAACTAATGAAAAACTGTTTTTT
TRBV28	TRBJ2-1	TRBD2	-	CASTPGLAEYNEQFF	TGTGCCAGCACCCCTGGGCTAGCGGAATACAATGAGCAGTTCTTC
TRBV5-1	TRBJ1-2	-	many	CASRGPYGYTF	TGCGCCAGCAGGGGACCCTATGGCTACACCTTC
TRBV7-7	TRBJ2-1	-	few	CASGSGGGEQFF	TGTGCTAGCGGCTCTGGTGGGGGTGAGCAGTTCTTC
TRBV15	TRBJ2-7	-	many	CATSRGRDIYEQYF	TGTGCCACCAGCAGAGGTAGGGACATCTACGAGCAGTACTTC
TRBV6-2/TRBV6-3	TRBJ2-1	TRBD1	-	CASSLGTGHEQFF	TGTGCCAGCAGCCTTGGGACAGGGCATGAGCAGTTCTTC
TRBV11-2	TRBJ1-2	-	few	CASSSSQWGDGFDGYTF	TGTGCCAGCAGCTCCTCACAGTGGGGGGACGGGTTTGATGGCTACACCTTC
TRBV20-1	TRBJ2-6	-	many	CSATRDGSGANVLTF	TGCAGTGCTACCCGGGACGGCTCTGGGGCCAACGTCCTGACTTTC
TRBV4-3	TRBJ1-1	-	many	CASSQAEQGLNEAFF	TGCGCCAGCAGCCAAGCCGAGCAGGGGTTAAATGAAGCTTTCTTT
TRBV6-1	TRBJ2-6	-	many	CASRTDVHSGANVLTF	TGTGCCAGCAGGACAGACGTTCACTCTGGGGCCAACGTCCTGACTTTC
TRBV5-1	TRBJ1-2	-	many	CASSIAPGQQFYGYTF	TGCGCCAGCAGCATCGCACCGGGACAACAGTTCTATGGCTACACCTTC
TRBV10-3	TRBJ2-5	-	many	CAISPGTQETQYF	TGTGCCATCAGTCCCGGGACTCAAGAGACCCAGTACTTC
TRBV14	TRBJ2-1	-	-	CASTPREGRNEQFF	TGTGCCAGCACCCCCCGTGAAGGGCGCAATGAGCAGTTCTTC
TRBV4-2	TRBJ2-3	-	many	CASSPQGTLEQYF	TGTGCCAGCAGCCCCCAAGGGACCTTAGAGCAGTATTTT
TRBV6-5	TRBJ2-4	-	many	CASSYSLRGALRNIQYF	TGTGCCAGCAGTTACTCGCTCAGGGGGGCCCTCCGCAACATTCAGTACTTC
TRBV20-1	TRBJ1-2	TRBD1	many	CSADLSGGEGYGYTF	TGCAGTGCGGACCTCTCAGGGGGCGAGGGCTATGGCTACACCTTC
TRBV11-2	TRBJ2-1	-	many	CASSLPLANEQFF	TGTGCCAGCAGCTTACCCCTGGCGAATGAGCAGTTCTTC
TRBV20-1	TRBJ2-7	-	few	CSARETGSSSYEQYF	TGCAGTGCTAGAGAGACCGGGTCAAGCTCCTACGAGCAGTACTTC
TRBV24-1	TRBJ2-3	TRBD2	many	CATRGSGTDTQYF	TGTGCCACGCGGGGGTCGGGGACAGATACGCAGTATTTT
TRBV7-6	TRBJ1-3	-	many	CASSLAGTGSSGNTIYF	TGTGCCAGCAGCTTAGCGGGGACGGGAAGCTCTGGAAACACCATATATTTT
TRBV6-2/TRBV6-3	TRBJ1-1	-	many	CASSWETVPIEAFF	TGTGCCAGCAGTTGGGAAACAGTACCCATTGAAGCTTTCTTT
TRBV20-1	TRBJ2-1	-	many	CSAPLRVWNEQFF	TGCAGTGCTCCCCTTAGGGTTTGGAATGAGCAGTTCTTC
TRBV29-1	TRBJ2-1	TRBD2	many	CSRAGGPLNEQFF	TGCAGCCGTGCGGGAGGGCCGTTAAATGAGCAGTTCTTC
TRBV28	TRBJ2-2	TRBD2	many	CASSPSGAPGELFF	TGTGCCAGCAGTCCCAGCGGGGCCCCCGGGGAGCTGTTTTTT
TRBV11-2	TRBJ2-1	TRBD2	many	CASRGTSGRSGGGSYNEQFF	TGTGCCAGCAGAGGGACTAGCGGGAGATCTGGGGGCGGCTCCTACAATGAGCAGTTCTTC
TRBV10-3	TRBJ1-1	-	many	CAISGMTGNTEAFF	TGTGCCATCAGTGGGATGACAGGAAACACTGAAGCTTTCTTT
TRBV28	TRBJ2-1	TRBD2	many	CASIGLAGAYEQFF	TGTGCCAGCATTGGACTAGCGGGAGCTTATGAGCAGTTCTTC
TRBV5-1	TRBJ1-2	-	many	CASSSVGSSYGYTF	TGCGCCAGCAGCTCCGTGGGGTCTAGCTATGGCTACACCTTC
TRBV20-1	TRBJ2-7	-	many	CSATRSYEQYF	TGCAGTGCGACAAGGAGCTACGAGCAGTACTTC
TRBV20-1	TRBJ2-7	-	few	CSAQHPSYEQYF	TGCAGTGCCCAGCATCCTTCCTACGAGCAGTACTTC
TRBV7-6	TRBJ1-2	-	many	CASSPTGGGDGYTF	TGTGCCAGCAGCCCGACGGGGGGAGGGGATGGCTACACCTTC
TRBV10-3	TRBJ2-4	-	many	CAISDTRSYIQYF	TGTGCCATCAGTGATACGAGAAGTTACATTCAGTACTTC
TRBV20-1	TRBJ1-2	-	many	CSATRTASGGYTF	TGCAGTGCTACCCGGACAGCGTCTGGTGGCTACACCTTC
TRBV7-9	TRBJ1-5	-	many	CASSLSNQPQHF	TGTGCCAGCAGCTTAAGCAATCAGCCCCAGCATTTT
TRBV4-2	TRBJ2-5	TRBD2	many	CASSQGLAGAQETQYF	TGTGCCAGCAGCCAAGGACTAGCGGGGGCCCAAGAGACCCAGTACTTC
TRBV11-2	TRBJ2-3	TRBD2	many	CASSSPTSGPPGADTQYF	TGTGCCAGCAGCTCCCCTACTAGCGGGCCCCCGGGTGCAGATACGCAGTATTTT
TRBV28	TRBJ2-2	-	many	CASSLKGRLFF	TGTGCCAGCAGTTTAAAGGGGCGGCTGTTTTTT
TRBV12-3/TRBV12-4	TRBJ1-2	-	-	CASSRARVSGYGYTF	TGTGCCAGCAGCCGAGCCAGGGTGTCTGGCTATGGCTACACCTTC
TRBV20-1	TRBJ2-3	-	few	CSASSGPLTDTQYF	TGCAGTGCTAGTTCCGGTCCTCTTACAGATACGCAGTATTTT
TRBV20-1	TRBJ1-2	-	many	CSAVVGTIYGYTF	TGCAGTGCTGTGGTCGGGACGATATATGGCTACACCTTC
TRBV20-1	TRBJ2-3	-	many	CSARELKNTDTQYF	TGCAGTGCTAGAGAGTTGAAAAACACAGATACGCAGTATTTT
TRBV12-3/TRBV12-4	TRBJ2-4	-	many	CASSELAKNIQYF	TGTGCCAGCAGTGAGCTAGCCAAAAACATTCAGTACTTC
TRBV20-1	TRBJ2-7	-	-	CSASPGSWNHEQYF	TGCAGTGCTAGTCCCGGGAGTTGGAACCACGAGCAGTACTTC
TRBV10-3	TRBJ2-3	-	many	CAISERRGITDTQYF	TGTGCCATCAGTGAGCGGAGAGGGATCACAGATACGCAGTATTTT
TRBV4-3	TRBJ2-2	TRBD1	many	CASSPWDRSGTGELFF	TGCGCCAGCAGCCCCTGGGACAGGAGCGGCACCGGGGAGCTGTTTTTT